The clone carrying this T cell receptor (beta chain) was detected only once. Its antigen is not identified. The CDR3 is made up of 14 amino acids. Drawing of peripheral blood yielded roughly 9.3 milliliters from each donor. This entry belongs to a study of blood T cells in healthy people across ages. Regarding the study as a whole: As age increased, TCR beta diversity per million T cells fell in a roughly linear fashion. Donor CMV status, an unknown factor, possibly confounded changes in expanded clonotypes.

Alongside a J-beta primer mix, a sample-barcoded 5' primer served in a second PCR lasting about 7 to 11 cycles. MiXCR, run by TCRdb on the 5' RACE reads, gives a single entry per CDR3 protein. The data show about 1,400,000 distinct CDR3 sequences, approximately 63% seen once. This clonotype originated in a man in his late teens or twenties in good health. V and J are TRBV12-3 or TRBV12-4 and TRBJ2-4; no definite D call. The closer fit of TRBJ2-7 to the DNA end suggests the J call may be wrong. The source material was blood. The CDR3 DNA reads TGTGCCAGCAACAAAGGTCATGGATCCACCGAGCAGTACTTC. Protein: CASNKGHGSTEQYF.